Below, 5 T cell receptor beta chains from the same sample are listed, as sequenced in a study of CD8 T cells in Susac syndrome. With random hexamers, about 0.45 to 1 ug RNA was reverse transcribed. Each CDR3 protein gets one entry after TCRdb re-called the immunoSEQ multiplex PCR reads with MiXCR. Of 65,000 to 90,000 distinct CDR3 sequences in the sample, about 95% were seen once. The material sequenced was CD8+ T cells from PBMCs. Every receptor here comes from a human donor with multiple sclerosis.

This rearrangement joins TRBV12-5 to TRBJ1-6; perhaps TRBD1 as D (5 bases). Germline CDR1 is LGHNT and CDR2 is FRNRAP. The CDR3 covers 15 residues. V lost 6 bases, J lost 5 bases, and 14 bases lay in between. Here the CDR3 reads CASGIQGEHNSPLHF. The CDR3 bases are TGTGCTAGTGGCATCCAGGGTGAACATAATTCACCCCTCCACTTT.

This chain uses TRBV7-9 with TRBJ2-5; 7 nucleotides match TRBD2. J gave up 3 bases and V 8 bases, and 12 bases lay outside the gene matches. The CDR3 consists of 15 residues. Germline V gene data show CDR1 as SEHNR and CDR2 as FQNEAQ (reference sequence). CDR3 residues: CASAMTAAGEETQYF. CDR3 nucleotides: TGTGCCAGCGCCATGACTGCGGCGGGGGAAGAGACCCAGTACTTC.

V usage is TRBV5-6 and J usage is TRBJ2-3; TRBD1 might be the D (6 bases). CDR3 size: 17 residues. The germline V gene has CDR1 SGHDT and CDR2 YYEEEE. V lost 3 bases, J lost 5 bases, and 22 bases lay in between. Here the CDR3 DNA reads TGTGCCAGCAGCTACCCAGGGGAGTCCCTAGCAGGAGATACGCAGTATTTT. It translates to CASSYPGESLAGDTQYF.

The CDR3 region has the DNA TGTGCCAGCAGTTTATACGGCACAGATACGCAGTATTTT. Protein sequence: CASSLYGTDTQYF. The chain recombines TRBV27 with TRBJ2-3; unclear D gene. The CDR3 loop spans 13 amino acids. Germline values: CDR1 MNHEY, CDR2 SMNVEV (reference sequence). V was shortened by 1 base and J by 1 base, with 3 bases between the two germline ends.

The chain is built from TRBV5-1 and TRBJ2-1; D is undetermined. V lost 0 bases to trimming and J lost 0 bases, with 10 bases between them. The CDR3 totals 16 residues. The V gene's germline CDR1 is SGHRS and CDR2 YFSETQ. The CDR3 loop is CASSLEGSLSYNEQFF. CDR3 DNA sequence: TGCGCCAGCAGCTTGGAAGGGTCCCTCTCCTACAATGAGCAGTTCTTC.